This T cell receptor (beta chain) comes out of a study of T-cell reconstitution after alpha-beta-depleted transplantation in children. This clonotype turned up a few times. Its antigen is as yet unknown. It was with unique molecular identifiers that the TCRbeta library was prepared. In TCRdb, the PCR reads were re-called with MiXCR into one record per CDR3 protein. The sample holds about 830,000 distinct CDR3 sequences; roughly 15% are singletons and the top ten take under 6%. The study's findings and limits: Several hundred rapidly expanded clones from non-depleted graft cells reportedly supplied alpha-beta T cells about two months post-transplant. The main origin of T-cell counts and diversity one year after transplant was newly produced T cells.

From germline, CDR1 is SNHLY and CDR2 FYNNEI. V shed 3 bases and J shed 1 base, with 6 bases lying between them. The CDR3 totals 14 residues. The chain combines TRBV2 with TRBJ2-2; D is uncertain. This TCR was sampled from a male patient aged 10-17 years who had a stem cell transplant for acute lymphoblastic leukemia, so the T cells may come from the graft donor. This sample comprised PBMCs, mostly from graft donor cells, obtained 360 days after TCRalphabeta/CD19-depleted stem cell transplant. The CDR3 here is CASSDSQNTGELFF. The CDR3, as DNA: TGTGCCAGCAGTGACAGTCAGAACACCGGGGAGCTGTTTTTT.